These 21 T cell receptor beta chains share one sample of origin, sequenced in a study of blood T cells in healthy people across ages (dated by TCRdb to between 2015 and 2017). Library construction relied on 5' RACE. Instrument used: Illumina HiSeq 2500. A second PCR of roughly 6 to 12 cycles was performed with a sample-barcoded 5' primer and a J-beta primer mix. TCRdb reprocessed the public reads (quality trimming at Q25 with fastp, clone calling with MiXCR) and kept in-frame beta chains. Each CDR3 protein gets just one entry, which takes the most common genes and DNA from the rows behind it. The sample contains about 930,000 distinct CDR3 sequences, almost 30% of them found a single time. Roughly a tenth of the sample is in the top ten clones. These data were also reused for a study on T cells of mothers and their children.

Sequenced: blood. These receptor sequences come from a woman aged 40 to 55 in good health.

J is TRBJ2-1 and V is TRBV20-1, with 8 positions matching TRBD1. The CDR3 runs to 14 residues. V dropped 3 bases and J dropped 9; count of bases not matched to a gene: 10. CDR1 is DFQATT, CDR2 SNEGSKA, per germline (reference sequence). CDR3 region: CSASSGGAPGEQFF. CDR3 coding DNA: TGCAGTGCTAGCTCAGGGGGCGCTCCCGGTGAGCAGTTCTTC.

This clonotype turned up a few times. The chain employs TRBV29-1 and TRBJ1-1, with 7 bases fitting TRBD1. V lost 6 bases to trimming and J lost 5 bases; unmatched junction nucleotides: 6. The CDR3 length is 12 residues. Germline CDR1 reads SQVTM; CDR2 reads ANQGSEA. The CDR3 loop reads CSVYRGGTEAFF. CDR3 DNA sequence: TGCAGCGTGTACAGGGGAGGTACTGAAGCTTTCTTT.

This clonotype was recorded a few times. This rearrangement joins TRBV28 to TRBJ2-7; perhaps TRBD2 as D (5 bases). V lost 5 bases and J lost 6, with 11 bases in between. The germline CDR1 and CDR2 sequences are MDHEN and SYDVKM. The CDR3 spans 12 residues. The CDR3 spells CASSGMAGEQYF. The CDR3 DNA sequence: TGTGCCAGCAGTGGGATGGCGGGCGAGCAGTACTTC.

The chain has TRBV7-9 and TRBJ2-5; TRBD1 or TRBD2 may be the D gene (6 bases each). Germline loops: CDR1 SEHNR, CDR2 FQNEAQ (reference sequence). With 5 bases removed from V and 11 bases from J, the gap between germline ends came to 21 bases. The CDR3 length is 14 residues. CDR3: CASSPGWGAGGQYF. The CDR3 DNA reads as TGTGCCAGCAGCCCCGGTTGGGGGGCTGGGGGGCAGTACTTC.

The chain joins TRBV9 to TRBJ2-4, with 12 bases fitting TRBD2. This CDR3 region has 16 residues. Germline CDR1 and CDR2: SGDLS and YYNGEE. The ends lost 1 base at V and 13 bases at J; junction bases unmatched: 12. DNA for the CDR3: TGTGCCAGCAGCGTATCCCCGACTAGCGGGGGACATGAGCAGTACTTC. As protein: CASSVSPTSGGHEQYF.

This clonotype was seen a single time. The chain recombines TRBV5-1 with TRBJ2-3; 7 nucleotides match TRBD2. V shed 2 bases, J shed 2 bases, and the junction held 11 bases outside the gene matches. The CDR3 extends over 17 amino acids. Germline V gene data show CDR1 as SGHRS and CDR2 as YFSETQ. The CDR3: CASSLLNSGAYTDTQYF. In DNA, the CDR3 is TGCGCCAGCAGCTTACTTAACAGCGGGGCCTACACAGATACGCAGTATTTT. The full variable domain, in which reference TRBV5-1 and TRBJ2-3 provide the parts outside the CDR3, is KAGVTQTPRYLIKTRGQQVTLSCSPISGHRSVSWYQQTPGQGLQFLFEYFSETQRNKGNFPGRFSGRQFSNSRSEMNVSTLELGDSALYLCASSLLNSGAYTDTQYFGPGTRLTVL.

This clonotype was counted at least ten times. This sequence joins TRBV7-3 and TRBJ2-1, with 9 bases lining up with TRBD2. Germline values: CDR1 SGHTA, CDR2 FQGTGA. The CDR3 totals 16 residues. The ends lost 5 bases at V and 0 bases at J; junction bases unmatched: 5. This CDR3 reads CASSPLAGSSYNEQFF. The DNA for the CDR3 is TGTGCCAGCAGCCCTCTAGCGGGGAGCTCCTACAATGAGCAGTTCTTC.

The rearrangement uses TRBV6-2 or TRBV6-3 and TRBJ1-2; D may be TRBD1 (5 bases). V was trimmed by 7 bases and J by 2 bases, leaving 20 bases between them. The CDR3 consists of 16 residues. Germline V gene data show CDR1 as MNHEY and CDR2 as SVGEGT. The CDR3, as DNA: TGTGCCAGCAACCCAAACCTGGGGCAGGGAAACTATGGCTACACCTTC. Its protein is CASNPNLGQGNYGYTF.

This chain links TRBV2 with TRBJ1-5; D possibly corresponds to TRBD1 (6 bases). Germline V gene sequence: CDR1 SNHLY, CDR2 FYNNEI. The V end lost 6 bases, the J end lost 6 bases, and 18 bases lay between the germline ends. The CDR3 length is 15 residues. The CDR3 nucleotides are TGTGCCAGCAGGCTCCAGGGGAATCAGTTTCAGCCCCAGCATTTT. It is translated as CASRLQGNQFQPQHF.

This clonotype was counted a single time. The chain is built from TRBV30 and TRBJ1-1; unclear D gene. Germline V gene sequence: CDR1 GTSNPN, CDR2 SVGIG (reference sequence). V lost 0 bases to trimming and J lost 0 bases, with 14 bases between them. The CDR3 covers 16 residues. CDR3 DNA: TGTGCCTGGAGTGTACTGGTGGCAGTTATGAACACTGAAGCTTTCTTT. Encoded protein: CAWSVLVAVMNTEAFF.

Ten or more counts support this clonotype. The gene calls are TRBV15 and TRBJ1-2; D is possibly TRBD1 (5 bases). This CDR3 spans 16 amino acids. The germline gives CDR1 LNHNV, CDR2 YYDKDF (reference sequence). Trimming cost V 1 base and J 2 bases, with 14 bases left between them. The CDR3 is CATSRGSQEKNYGYTF. The CDR3 DNA sequence: TGTGCCACCAGCAGAGGATCACAGGAGAAAAACTATGGCTACACCTTC.

V is TRBV5-1 and J is TRBJ2-5, with D perhaps matching TRBD2 (5 bases). V was cut by 7 bases and J by 1 base, with 17 bases left in between. Germline values: CDR1 SGHRS, CDR2 YFSETQ. This CDR3 region has 15 residues. CDR3 region: CASFGVPGTQETQYF. The CDR3 DNA reads as TGCGCCAGCTTTGGGGTCCCGGGAACCCAAGAGACCCAGTACTTC.

As to this clonotype: At one end, the junction sequence differs from germline, possibly due to a read error. The rearrangement uses TRBV9 and TRBJ2-2; D perhaps matches TRBD2 (5 bases). The germline V gene encodes CDR1 SGDLS and CDR2 YYNGEE. This CDR3 spans 14 amino acids. For the CDR3, the DNA is TGTGCCAGCAGCGTAGCGACGCGCACCGGGGAGCCGTTTTTT. It is translated as CASSVATRTGEPFF.

The rearrangement links TRBV10-3 to TRBJ1-5, with D hard to call. The CDR3 covers 14 residues. Trimming left V 4 bases short and J 0 bases short, with 7 bases between. Germline V gene sequence: CDR1 ENHRY, CDR2 SYGVKD. The CDR3 nucleotides are TGTGCCATCAGTGCAGAATATAGCAATCAGCCCCAGCATTTT. Translation gives CAISAEYSNQPQHF.

This chain links TRBV4-1 with TRBJ2-1; TRBD2 aligns across 9 bases. Germline CDR1 reads MGHRA; CDR2 reads YSYEKL. Germline trimming cut 0 bases from V and 8 bases from J; bases unmatched to any gene: 11. CDR3 size: 17 residues. CDR3 protein: CASSQDPPSGGPDEQFF. The CDR3 DNA reads TGCGCCAGCAGCCAAGATCCGCCCAGCGGGGGGCCGGATGAGCAGTTCTTC.

The sample holds a few counts of this clonotype. V is TRBV10-3 and J is TRBJ2-7; D unresolved. This CDR3 comprises 15 residues. Germline loops: CDR1 ENHRY, CDR2 SYGVKD. The V end lost 3 bases, the J end lost 0 bases, and 12 bases lay between the germline ends. The CDR3 sequence is CAISDRIGSSYEQYF. CDR3 nucleotide sequence: TGTGCCATCAGTGATAGAATAGGAAGCTCCTACGAGCAGTACTTC.

This clonotype was counted many times. This sequence joins TRBV24-1 and TRBJ2-3; unclear D gene. CDR1 is KGHDR and CDR2 is SFDVKD in the germline V gene. This CDR3 has 13 amino acids. V lost 3 bases and J lost 6, with 9 bases in between. The CDR3: CATSDIGWDTQYF. CDR3 DNA: TGTGCCACCAGTGATATTGGCTGGGATACGCAGTATTTT.

V and J are TRBV18 and TRBJ2-1, with D perhaps matching TRBD1 (6 bases). This CDR3 comprises 15 residues. V gave up 2 bases and J gave up 3 bases, with 11 bases separating them. Per the germline V gene, CDR1 is KGHSH and CDR2 is LQKENI. The CDR3 loop reads CASSPTQGNYNEQFF. CDR3 in DNA: TGTGCCAGCTCACCAACGCAGGGGAACTACAATGAGCAGTTCTTC. The full variable domain, its missing parts supplied by reference TRBV18 and TRBJ2-1, is NAGVMQNPRHLVRRRGQEARLRCSPMKGHSHVYWYRQLPEEGLKFMVYLQKENIIDESGMPKERFSAEFPKEGPSILRIQQVVRGDSAAYFCASSPTQGNYNEQFFGPGTRLTVL.

With regard to this clonotype: The junction differs from germline at one of its ends, possibly a read error. This chain uses TRBV14 with TRBJ2-2, with D perhaps TRBD2 (5 bases). This CDR3 region has 14 residues. The germline gives CDR1 SGHDN, CDR2 FVKESK. The CDR3 DNA follows: TGTGCCGGCAGCCAAGTCCGGGGAACCGGGGAGCTGTTTTTT. Amino acids: CAGSQVRGTGELFF.

As to this clonotype: Given a much more abundant clone one base away, this may be a read error. J is TRBJ1-2 and V is TRBV7-8; D not resolved. V was pared by 8 bases and J by 2 bases, with 15 bases between. Germline V gives CDR1 SGHVS, CDR2 FQNEAQ. This CDR3 is 14 amino acids long. In DNA form, the CDR3 reads TGTGCCAGCGGCCGGAGGGCCGAGAACTATGGCTACACCTTC. Translated, it gives CASGRRAENYGYTF. Based on the CDR3 plus reference TRBV7-8 and TRBJ1-2, the full variable domain is GAGVSQSPRYKVAKRGQDVALRCDPISGHVSLFWYQQALGQGPEFLTYFQNEAQLDKSGLPSDRFFAERPEGSVSTLKIQRTQQEDSAVYLCASGRRAENYGYTFGSGTRLTVV.

Ten or more counts support this clonotype. The chain is built from TRBV28 and TRBJ2-7; D unclear. This CDR3 contains 10 residues. The V end was cut by 6 bases, the J end by 3 bases, with 3 bases between. Germline V CDR1 and CDR2: MDHEN, SYDVKM. CDR3 in amino acids: CASRGYEQYF. CDR3 nucleotide sequence: TGTGCCAGCAGAGGCTACGAGCAGTACTTC.